This entry lists 30 T cell receptor beta chains sequenced from one sample in a study of early T cells in non-severe SARS-CoV-2 infection. One entry per CDR3 protein, called by TCRdb with MiXCR from the 5' RACE reads. The profile shows over 30,000 distinct CDR3 sequences, roughly 7.1% of them singletons. The source was whole blood, collected at baseline. These receptors were collected from an adult who was a healthcare worker with PCR-confirmed SARS-CoV-2 infection or an uninfected control (not recorded which).

As for this clonotype: A much bigger clone sits one base away, suggesting this may be a read error. The chain employs TRBV7-6 and TRBJ2-1; 11 nucleotides align to TRBD2. CDR1 and CDR2 (germline): SGHVS, FNYEAQ. The CDR3 loop spans 18 amino acids. The CDR3 region has the DNA TGTGTCAGCAGCTCCTACAGGATCGGACTAGCGGGTAACAATGAGCAGTTCTTC. It specifies CVSSSYRIGLAGNNEQFF.

This clonotype has a handful of counts. The rearrangement joins TRBV10-2 to TRBJ1-1, with D possibly being TRBD1 (6 bases). CDR3 length equals 16 residues. Germline V gene sequence: CDR1 WSHSY, CDR2 SAAADI. V lost 6 bases, J lost 2 bases, and 19 bases lay in between. The chain's CDR3 is CASRISPGTPNTEAFF. CDR3 nucleotide sequence: TGCGCCAGCAGGATATCTCCCGGGACACCTAACACTGAAGCTTTCTTT.

This clonotype was counted at least ten times. The chain couples TRBV7-8 to TRBJ2-1; D is undetermined. The CDR3 has 15 amino acids. V shed 5 bases and J shed 2 bases, with 13 bases lying between them. The V gene's germline CDR1 is SGHVS and CDR2 FQNEAQ. CDR3 DNA sequence: TGTGCCAGCAGCCCCGAGATTAGAACCTACAATGAGCAGTTCTTC. Encoded protein: CASSPEIRTYNEQFF.

This clonotype was picked up many times. V and J are TRBV2 and TRBJ2-2; 14 bases are shared with TRBD2. The CDR3 runs 19 residues. After removal of 1 base from V and 0 bases from J, the junction contained 4 bases not matched to a gene. The germline gives CDR1 SNHLY, CDR2 FYNNEI. This CDR3 reads CASSEEGLAGVANTGELFF. The CDR3 bases are TGTGCCAGCAGTGAAGAGGGACTAGCGGGAGTGGCGAACACCGGGGAGCTGTTTTTT.

This clonotype was recorded many times. The chain joins TRBV7-2 to TRBJ1-3; D gene unclear. Germline V CDR1 and CDR2: SGHTA, FQGNSA. The ends were cut back, 4 bases at V and 4 bases at J, with 8 bases in the middle. The CDR3 is made up of 13 amino acids. CDR3 sequence reads: CASSSMDGNTIYF. The CDR3 nucleotides read TGTGCCAGCAGCTCCATGGACGGAAACACCATATATTTT.

CDR3 sequence (DNA): TGCAGTGCTAGATCACCGGGAGGAGCCTACGAGCAGTACTTC. Its protein product is CSARSPGGAYEQYF. V gene TRBV20-1 combines with J gene TRBJ2-7; TRBD2 agrees at 7 bases. The CDR3 totals 14 residues. The V and J ends lost 2 bases and 2 bases, in that order; junction bases with no gene match: 6. Per germline, CDR1 DFQATT and CDR2 SNEGSKA (reference sequence).

The sample holds many counts of this clonotype. V and J are TRBV30 and TRBJ1-2; no firm D call. CDR1 and CDR2 from the germline V gene are GTSNPN and SVGIG (reference sequence). The CDR3 sequence is 13 residues long. V was pared by 2 bases and J by 4 bases, with 11 bases between. CDR3 nucleotides: TGTGCCTGGAGTATTCCCGGAGCCTATGGCTACACCTTC. Its protein is CAWSIPGAYGYTF.

This clonotype qualifies as medium-sized (0.01 to 0.1%). The rearrangement joins TRBV5-1 to TRBJ1-1; D ambiguous. In germline, CDR1 is SGHRS, CDR2 YFSETQ. The CDR3 contains 13 residues. V was trimmed by 0 bases and J by 8 bases, leaving 11 bases between them. The CDR3 loop reads CASSLGGNIEAFF. The CDR3 nucleotides read TGCGCCAGCAGCTTGGGAGGGAACATCGAAGCTTTCTTT.

This clonotype was counted ten times or more. DNA of the CDR3: TGTGCCAGCAGTCAAGGACTCGGCTCCTACGAGCAGTACTTC. Translating gives CASSQGLGSYEQYF. J is TRBJ2-7 and V is TRBV28; maybe TRBD2 (5 bases). Trimming shortened V by 5 bases and J by 0 bases, and 11 bases separated the two germline ends. This CDR3 contains 14 residues. The germline gives CDR1 MDHEN, CDR2 SYDVKM.

This clonotype was seen ten or more times. The V gene is TRBV24-1, the J gene TRBJ2-1, with D perhaps TRBD1 or TRBD2 (5 bases each). This CDR3 spans 15 amino acids. Trimming removed 4 bases at V and 6 bases at J, with 15 bases between. The V gene's germline CDR1 is KGHDR and CDR2 SFDVKD. CDR3 region: CATSDPGRGSNEQFF. DNA of the CDR3: TGTGCCACCAGTGACCCGGGGCGCGGCAGCAATGAGCAGTTCTTC.

This clonotype was recorded many times. J is TRBJ2-2 and V is TRBV3-1; D possibly corresponds to TRBD1 (6 bases). Germline CDR1 is LGHDT and CDR2 is YNNKEL (reference sequence). V dropped 2 bases and J dropped 3 bases, with 13 bases sitting between them. The CDR3 sequence is 16 residues long. CDR3 residues: CASSQKTTGYTGELFF. CDR3 bases: TGTGCCAGCAGCCAAAAGACGACAGGTTACACCGGGGAGCTGTTTTTT.

V gene TRBV4-2 combines with J gene TRBJ1-4, with 9 nucleotides matching TRBD1. Germline V lookup: CDR1 LGHNA, CDR2 YNFKEQ. Germline trimming cut 0 bases from V and 6 bases from J; bases unmatched to any gene: 8. CDR3 length equals 17 residues. In DNA, the CDR3 is TGTGCCAGCAGCCAAGATCAGCGGACAGGGGTGGATGAAAAACTGTTTTTT. Translated, it gives CASSQDQRTGVDEKLFF.

The sample holds many counts of this clonotype. The chain has TRBV12-3 or TRBV12-4 and TRBJ2-1, with D perhaps matching TRBD2 (5 bases). V dropped 3 bases and J dropped 7 bases, with 13 bases sitting between them. The CDR3 length is 14 residues. The CDR3 sequence: CASSFSRGFNEQFF. DNA for the CDR3: TGTGCCAGCAGTTTTTCACGGGGATTTAATGAGCAGTTCTTC.

The rearrangement links TRBV7-2 to TRBJ2-5; D is possibly TRBD1 or TRBD2 (6 bases each). Germline V gene data show CDR1 as SGHTA and CDR2 as FQGNSA. The CDR3 runs to 15 residues. With 0 bases removed from V and 4 bases from J, the gap between germline ends came to 12 bases. CDR3 bases: TGTGCCAGCAGCTTAGCGCCGTCGGGGGCAGAGACCCAGTACTTC. It is translated as CASSLAPSGAETQYF.

The rearrangement uses TRBV2 and TRBJ2-5; D is perhaps TRBD1 (5 bases). The germline V and J ends were trimmed by 6 bases and 5 bases, with 10 bases remaining between them. CDR3 length equals 12 residues. Per germline, CDR1 SNHLY and CDR2 FYNNEI. This CDR3 reads CASRDNRETQYF. CDR3 nucleotides: TGTGCCAGCAGGGACAACAGGGAGACCCAGTACTTC.

This clonotype showed up many times. The V gene is TRBV5-1, the J gene TRBJ1-1, with 8 nucleotides matching TRBD1. Per germline, CDR1 SGHRS and CDR2 YFSETQ. The CDR3 loop spans 16 amino acids. V dropped 0 bases and J dropped 3; count of bases not matched to a gene: 7. The CDR3 sequence: CASSLGTGRLDTEAFF. CDR3 nucleotides: TGCGCCAGCAGCTTGGGGACAGGGCGGTTGGACACTGAAGCTTTCTTT. Full variable domain (outside the CDR3, taken from reference TRBV5-1 and TRBJ1-1): KAGVTQTPRYLIKTRGQQVTLSCSPISGHRSVSWYQQTPGQGLQFLFEYFSETQRNKGNFPGRFSGRQFSNSRSEMNVSTLELGDSALYLCASSLGTGRLDTEAFFGQGTRLTVV.

This clonotype is judged medium-sized. The chain couples TRBV4-1 to TRBJ2-3; D is unresolved. V dropped 0 bases and J dropped 1 base, with 5 bases sitting between them. The germline gives CDR1 MGHRA, CDR2 YSYEKL. The CDR3 sequence is 14 residues long. CDR3 sequence: CASSQDPGTDTQYF. The CDR3 region has the DNA TGCGCCAGCAGCCAAGATCCCGGCACAGATACGCAGTATTTT.

The table lists this clonotype with many counts. The CDR3 nucleotides read TGCAGCGTTGTGGGGACCGGGACGGTGGGTTACAATGAGCAGTTCTTC. Translating it yields CSVVGTGTVGYNEQFF. The gene calls are TRBV29-1 and TRBJ2-1; D is perhaps TRBD1 or TRBD2 (5 bases each). Germline loops: CDR1 SQVTM, CDR2 ANQGSEA. V lost 4 bases, J lost 4 bases, and 20 bases lay in between. The CDR3 contains 16 residues.

This clonotype came up many times. The chain is built from TRBV4-2 and TRBJ2-7, with 8 bases aligning to TRBD1. Germline lookup yields CDR1 LGHNA and CDR2 YNFKEQ. CDR3 length equals 18 residues. Trimming took 7 bases from V and 5 from J; bases not matched to a gene: 22. This chain's CDR3 is CASTPGIPPDRGTDEQYF. The CDR3 coding sequence is TGTGCCAGCACCCCTGGTATCCCGCCCGACAGGGGCACGGACGAGCAGTACTTC.

At least ten counts were recorded for this clonotype. The chain has TRBV4-2 and TRBJ2-1, with TRBD1 identical over 9 bases. Germline lookup yields CDR1 LGHNA and CDR2 YNFKEQ. Trimming at V came to 1 base and at J to 9 bases, leaving 7 bases not matched to a gene. The CDR3 is made up of 15 amino acids. CDR3 bases: TGTGCCAGCAGCCAAGCCGGACAGGGGAGCGGTGAGCAGTTCTTC. This codes for CASSQAGQGSGEQFF.

Ten or more counts support this clonotype. V is TRBV7-2 and J is TRBJ2-2, with D tentatively TRBD2 (6 bases). V shed 5 bases and J shed 4 bases, with 11 bases lying between them. The CDR3 spans 14 residues. Germline V gives CDR1 SGHTA, CDR2 FQGNSA. The DNA for the CDR3 is TGTGCCAGCAGCCAAGTGGGGGGCACCGGGGAGCTGTTTTTT. Amino acid sequence: CASSQVGGTGELFF. Using reference TRBV7-2 and TRBJ2-2 for the parts outside the CDR3, the full variable domain is GAGVSQSPSNKVTEKGKDVELRCDPISGHTALYWYRQSLGQGLEFLIYFQGNSAPDKSGLPSDRFSAERTGGSVSTLTIQRTQQEDSAVYLCASSQVGGTGELFFGEGSRLTVL.

This clonotype was observed at least ten times. The chain has TRBV9 and TRBJ2-7; D unclear. V was trimmed by 4 bases and J by 0 bases, leaving 14 bases between them. The CDR3 loop spans 15 amino acids. CDR1 is SGDLS and CDR2 is YYNGEE in the germline V gene. DNA of the CDR3: TGTGCCAGCAGCCCCGCGGACGGGTACTCCTACGAGCAGTACTTC. Amino acids: CASSPADGYSYEQYF.

This clonotype has a handful of counts. J is TRBJ2-7 and V is TRBV5-4; TRBD2 matches at 11 bases. The CDR3 sequence is 13 residues long. Germline V gene lookup returns CDR1 SGHNT and CDR2 YYREEE (reference sequence). Losses at the gene ends were 0 bases for V and 13 bases for J; bases not matched to a gene: 6. As DNA, the CDR3 is TGTGCCAGCAGCTTGGATTTAGCGGGAGGGCCTTACTTC. Its translation: CASSLDLAGGPYF.

This clonotype came up many times. The junction and the germline gene differ at one end; a read error may be behind it. The chain combines TRBV9 with TRBJ2-1; 10 bases are a match to TRBD2. CDR3 length equals 15 residues. The germline gives CDR1 SGDLS, CDR2 YYNGEE. This CDR3 is CASSVAGGSYNEQFF. In nucleotides, the CDR3 is TGTGCCAGCAGTGTAGCGGGAGGCTCCTACAATGAGCAGTTCTTC.

This clonotype was counted at least ten times. The genes are TRBV7-2 and TRBJ1-6; weak D call: TRBD1 (6 bases). The CDR3 is 14 residues long. Trimming left V 5 bases short and J 9 bases short, with 14 bases between. Germline CDR1 is SGHTA and CDR2 is FQGNSA. Here the CDR3 DNA reads TGTGCCAGCAGCCCCGGGACATACGGTTCACCCCTCCACTTT. Translation gives CASSPGTYGSPLHF.

The gene calls are TRBV6-2 or TRBV6-3 and TRBJ2-1; TRBD1 or TRBD2 may be the D gene (5 bases each). The CDR3 runs 11 residues. Germline lookup yields CDR1 MNHEY and CDR2 SVGEGT. The V gene lost 5 bases and the J gene lost 7 bases, with 6 bases spanning the gap. CDR3 nucleotides: TGTGCCAGCAGTGGGGGAAATGAGCAGTTCTTC. It encodes CASSGGNEQFF.

J is TRBJ2-5 and V is TRBV10-3, with D possibly TRBD1 on 5 matching bases. Trimming took off 5 bases at V and 1 base at J, with 14 bases between the two ends. The CDR3 is made up of 15 amino acids. Germline V CDR1 and CDR2: ENHRY, SYGVKD. For the CDR3, the DNA is TGTGCCATCAGTACAGGACGCACAATCCAAGAGACCCAGTACTTC. This sequence encodes CAISTGRTIQETQYF.

This clonotype was seen a handful of times. V gene TRBV4-1 combines with J gene TRBJ2-1, with 14 positions matching TRBD2. Germline CDR1 reads MGHRA; CDR2 reads YSYEKL. V lost 1 base and J lost 7; bases outside the gene matches: 9. This CDR3 is 18 amino acids long. The CDR3 protein is CASSQANMGLAGANEQFF. The CDR3 DNA is TGCGCCAGCAGCCAAGCAAATATGGGACTAGCGGGAGCTAATGAGCAGTTCTTC.

The sample holds a few counts of this clonotype. The rearrangement joins TRBV4-2 to TRBJ2-1, with TRBD1 matching 7 bases. The germline V gene has CDR1 LGHNA and CDR2 YNFKEQ. The CDR3 extends over 16 amino acids. J was trimmed by 10 bases and V by 3 bases; bases with no gene match: 15. For the CDR3, the DNA is TGTGCCAGCAGCCAGGAATCCGGGACAGCAGGCAAGGAGCAGTTCTTC. Protein product: CASSQESGTAGKEQFF.

DNA for the CDR3: TGTGCCAGCAGCGACAGGTTCTATGGCTACACCTTC. Encoded protein: CASSDRFYGYTF. This chain connects TRBV6-6 to TRBJ1-2; D is possibly TRBD1 (6 bases). Deletions cut 6 bases from V and 4 bases from J, with 9 bases between. Germline V CDR1 and CDR2: MNHNY, SVGAGI (reference sequence). The CDR3 is made up of 12 amino acids.